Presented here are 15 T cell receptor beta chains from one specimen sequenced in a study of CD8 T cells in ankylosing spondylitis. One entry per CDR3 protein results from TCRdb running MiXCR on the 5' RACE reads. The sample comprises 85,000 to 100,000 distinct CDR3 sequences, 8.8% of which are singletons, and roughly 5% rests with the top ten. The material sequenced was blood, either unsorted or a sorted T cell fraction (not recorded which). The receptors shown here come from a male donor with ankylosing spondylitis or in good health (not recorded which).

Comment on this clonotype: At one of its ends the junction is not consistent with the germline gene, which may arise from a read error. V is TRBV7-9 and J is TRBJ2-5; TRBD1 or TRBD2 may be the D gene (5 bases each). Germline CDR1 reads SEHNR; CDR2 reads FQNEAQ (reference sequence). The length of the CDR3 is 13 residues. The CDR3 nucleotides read TGTACCAGCAGCTTAGTGGGGACGGAGACCCAGTACTTC. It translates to CTSSLVGTETQYF.

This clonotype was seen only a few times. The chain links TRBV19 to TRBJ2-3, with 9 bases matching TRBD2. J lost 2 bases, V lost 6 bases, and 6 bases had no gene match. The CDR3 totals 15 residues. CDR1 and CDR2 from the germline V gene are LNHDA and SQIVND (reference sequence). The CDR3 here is CASRTGLADTDTQYF. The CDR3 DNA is TGTGCCAGTAGGACGGGACTAGCAGACACAGATACGCAGTATTTT.

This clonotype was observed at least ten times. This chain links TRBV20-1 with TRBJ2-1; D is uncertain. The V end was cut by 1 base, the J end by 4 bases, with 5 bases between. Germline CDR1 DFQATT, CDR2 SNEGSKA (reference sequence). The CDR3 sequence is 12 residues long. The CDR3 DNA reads TGCAGTGCTAGAGGGCTTTACAATGAGCAGTTCTTC. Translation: CSARGLYNEQFF.

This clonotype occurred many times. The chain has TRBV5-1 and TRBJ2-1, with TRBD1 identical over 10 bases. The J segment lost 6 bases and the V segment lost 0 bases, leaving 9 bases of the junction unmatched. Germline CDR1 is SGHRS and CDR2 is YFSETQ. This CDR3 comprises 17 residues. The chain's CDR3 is CASSLEGGTGVLNEQFF. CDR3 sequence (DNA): TGCGCCAGCAGCTTGGAAGGAGGGACAGGGGTCCTCAATGAGCAGTTCTTC. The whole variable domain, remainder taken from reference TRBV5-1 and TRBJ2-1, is KAGVTQTPRYLIKTRGQQVTLSCSPISGHRSVSWYQQTPGQGLQFLFEYFSETQRNKGNFPGRFSGRQFSNSRSEMNVSTLELGDSALYLCASSLEGGTGVLNEQFFGPGTRLTVL.

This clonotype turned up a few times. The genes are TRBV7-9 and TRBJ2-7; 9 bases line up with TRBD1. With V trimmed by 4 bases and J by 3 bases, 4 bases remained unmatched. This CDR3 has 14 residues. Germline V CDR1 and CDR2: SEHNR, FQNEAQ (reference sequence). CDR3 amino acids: CASSSRDRDYEQYF. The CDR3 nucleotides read TGTGCCAGCAGCTCGCGGGACAGGGACTACGAGCAGTACTTC.

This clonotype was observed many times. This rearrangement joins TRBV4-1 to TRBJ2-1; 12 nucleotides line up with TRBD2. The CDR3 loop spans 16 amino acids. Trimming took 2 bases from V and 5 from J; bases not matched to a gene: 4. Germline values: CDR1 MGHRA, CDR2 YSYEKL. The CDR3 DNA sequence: TGCGCCAGCAGCCAACGTCCTAGCGGGGGGGACAATGAGCAGTTCTTC. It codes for CASSQRPSGGDNEQFF.

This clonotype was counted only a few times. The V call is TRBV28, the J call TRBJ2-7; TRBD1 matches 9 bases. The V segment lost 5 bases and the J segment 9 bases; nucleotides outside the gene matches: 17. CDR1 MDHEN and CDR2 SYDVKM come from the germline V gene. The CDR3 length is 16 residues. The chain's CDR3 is CASSPTGTGRKVVQYF. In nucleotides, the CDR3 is TGTGCCAGCAGTCCAACCGGGACAGGGAGGAAGGTAGTGCAGTACTTC.

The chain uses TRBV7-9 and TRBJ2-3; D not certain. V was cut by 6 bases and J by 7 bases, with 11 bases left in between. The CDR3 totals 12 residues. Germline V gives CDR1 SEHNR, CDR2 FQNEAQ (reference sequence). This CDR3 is CASRAASHTQYF. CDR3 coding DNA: TGTGCCAGCAGGGCGGCGTCTCATACGCAGTATTTT.

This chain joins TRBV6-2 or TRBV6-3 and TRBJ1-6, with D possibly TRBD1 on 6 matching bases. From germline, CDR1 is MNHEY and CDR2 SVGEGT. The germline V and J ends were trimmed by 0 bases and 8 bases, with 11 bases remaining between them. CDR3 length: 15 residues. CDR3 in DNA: TGTGCCAGCAGTTACTCGCCAGGGGAATATTCACCCCTCCACTTT. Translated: CASSYSPGEYSPLHF.

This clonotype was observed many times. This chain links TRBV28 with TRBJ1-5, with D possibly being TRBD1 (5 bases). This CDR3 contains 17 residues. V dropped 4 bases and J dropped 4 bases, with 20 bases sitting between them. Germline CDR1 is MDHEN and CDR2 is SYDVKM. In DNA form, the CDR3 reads TGTGCCAGCAGTTCGACAGCCCCTAACGGGCCTAATCAGCCCCAGCATTTT. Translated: CASSSTAPNGPNQPQHF.

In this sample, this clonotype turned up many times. This chain's CDR3 is CSVDTGWSIQYF. The CDR3 nucleotides read TGCAGCGTTGACACAGGGTGGTCCATTCAGTACTTC. The gene calls are TRBV29-1 and TRBJ2-4, with D possibly matching TRBD1 (6 bases). This CDR3 has 12 residues. The germline V gene has CDR1 SQVTM and CDR2 ANQGSEA. The V and J ends lost 3 bases and 9 bases respectively, with 12 bases between them.

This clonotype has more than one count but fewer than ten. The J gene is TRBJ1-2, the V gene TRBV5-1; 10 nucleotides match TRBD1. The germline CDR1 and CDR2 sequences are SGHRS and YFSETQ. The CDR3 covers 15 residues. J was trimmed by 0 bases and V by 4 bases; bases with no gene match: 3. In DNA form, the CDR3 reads TGCGCCAGCAGCCCGGGGACAGGGGCTAACTATGGCTACACCTTC. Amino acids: CASSPGTGANYGYTF.

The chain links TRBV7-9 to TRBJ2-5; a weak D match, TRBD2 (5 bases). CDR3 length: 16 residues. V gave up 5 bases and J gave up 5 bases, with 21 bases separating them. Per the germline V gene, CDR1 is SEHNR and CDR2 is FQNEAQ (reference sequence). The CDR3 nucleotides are TGTGCCAGCAGCCCCCCCAAGTCGACGGGAATTGAGACCCAGTACTTC. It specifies CASSPPKSTGIETQYF. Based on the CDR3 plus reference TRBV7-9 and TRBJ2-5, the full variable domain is DTGVSQNPRHKITKRGQNVTFRCDPISEHNRLYWYRQTLGQGPEFLTYFQNEAQLEKSRLLSDRFSAERPKGSFSTLEIQRTEQGDSAMYLCASSPPKSTGIETQYFGPGTRLLVL.

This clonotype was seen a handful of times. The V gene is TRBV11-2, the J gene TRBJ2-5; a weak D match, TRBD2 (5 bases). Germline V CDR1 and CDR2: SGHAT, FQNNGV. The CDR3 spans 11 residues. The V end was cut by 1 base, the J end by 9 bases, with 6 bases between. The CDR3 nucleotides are TGTGCCAGCAGCTTAGCGCGGGCCCAGTACTTC. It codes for CASSLARAQYF.

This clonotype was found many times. The CDR3 region is CASSPSGGEGIQYF. The DNA for the CDR3 is TGCGCCAGCAGCCCTAGCGGGGGGGAAGGGATTCAGTACTTC. This chain joins TRBV10-2 and TRBJ2-4, with 12 bases identical to TRBD2. The trim removed 6 bases at V and 10 bases at J, leaving 7 bases unmatched. CDR3 size: 14 residues. CDR1 is WSHSY and CDR2 is SAAADI in the germline V gene.